Presented here are 12 T cell receptor beta chains from one specimen sequenced in a study of metastatic and nonmetastatic thyroid tumors. TCRdb re-clonotyped the PCR reads via MiXCR. Of a few thousand clones in the sample, 22% were seen once. The entire patient cohort was treatment-naive prior to thyroid surgery. Material: tumor tissue. These receptors were obtained from a male donor with papillary thyroid cancer or a benign thyroid nodule (not recorded which). Some clones in this sample may be carry-over from other donors' samples.

By sample share, this clone is medium-sized. Given a much more abundant clone one base away, this may be a read error. The chain couples TRBV19 to TRBJ1-5; D possibly corresponds to TRBD1 (5 bases). CDR1 is LNHDA and CDR2 is SQIVND in the germline V gene (reference sequence). The length of the CDR3 is 11 residues. The DNA for the CDR3 is TGTGTCAGTAGTACGGGGGTGACCCAGCATTTT. It is translated as CVSSTGVTQHF.

This clone ranks as hyperexpanded (1% or more). This chain links TRBV28 with TRBJ2-7, with 7 bases that match TRBD2. The junction had 12 bases not matched to a gene; V was cut back by 5 bases and J by 2 bases. CDR1 and CDR2 (germline): MDHEN, SYDVKM. This CDR3 is built from 16 residues. CDR3 protein: CASSIYRTSEAYEQYF. The CDR3 DNA follows: TGTGCCAGCAGTATTTACCGGACTAGTGAGGCCTACGAGCAGTACTTC.

This sequence joins TRBV2 and TRBJ2-7; the match to TRBD2 covers 7 bases. After removal of 4 bases from V and 1 base from J, the junction contained 19 bases not matched to a gene. The CDR3 is 19 residues long. In germline, CDR1 is SNHLY, CDR2 FYNNEI. CDR3 nucleotides: TGTGCCAGCAGTGTTTTTTGGGGGGGAGGGCCAGGATCTTCCTACGAGCAGTACTTC. Its translation is CASSVFWGGGPGSSYEQYF.

With respect to this clone: Sequence at one end of the junction differs from germline and may be a read error. V and J are TRBV5-1 and TRBJ2-2; tentative D call: TRBD2 (5 bases). The germline CDR1 and CDR2 sequences are SGHRS and YFSETQ. The CDR3 loop spans 16 amino acids. The CDR3 DNA reads TGCGCCAGCCCGATGGGCCCCTTGGGGAACACCGGGGAGCTGTTTTTC. This translates into CASPMGPLGNTGELFF.

CDR3 bases: TGCGCCAGCAGTGAACCAGCGGGGGGGATCAGGGAGACCCAGTACTTC. This gives the protein CASSEPAGGIRETQYF. V usage is TRBV10-2 and J usage is TRBJ2-5; the match to TRBD2 covers 10 bases. Losses at the gene ends were 3 bases for V and 5 bases for J; bases not matched to a gene: 9. Germline CDR1 reads WSHSY; CDR2 reads SAAADI. The CDR3 totals 16 residues.

The rearrangement links TRBV11-2 to TRBJ2-7; D is unresolved. CDR1 SGHAT and CDR2 FQNNGV come from the germline V gene. Trimming cost V 2 bases and J 5 bases, with 16 bases left between them. This CDR3 region has 15 residues. The CDR3 protein is CASSLLPRVGNEQYF. DNA of the CDR3: TGTGCCAGCAGCTTATTGCCTAGGGTGGGGAACGAGCAGTACTTC.

J is TRBJ2-7 and V is TRBV7-9; weak D call: TRBD2 (6 bases). Trimming shortened V by 5 bases and J by 4 bases, and 12 bases separated the two germline ends. The CDR3 runs to 13 residues. Germline V lookup: CDR1 SEHNR, CDR2 FQNEAQ (reference sequence). DNA for the CDR3: TGTGCCAGCAGCCCCGGAGGGCCGTACGAGCAGTACTTC. Translating gives CASSPGGPYEQYF.

The rearrangement uses TRBV11-2 and TRBJ2-2; TRBD2 is a possible D gene (5 bases). Germline values: CDR1 SGHAT, CDR2 FQNNGV. The CDR3 length is 13 residues. V was cut by 2 bases and J by 7 bases, with 8 bases left in between. CDR3 loop: CASSLMEVGELFF. DNA of the CDR3: TGTGCCAGCAGCTTAATGGAGGTCGGGGAGCTGTTTTTT. The full variable domain, rest sourced from reference TRBV11-2 and TRBJ2-2, is EAGVAQSPRYKIIEKRQSVAFWCNPISGHATLYWYQQILGQGPKLLIQFQNNGVVDDSQLPKDRFSAERLKGVDSTLKIQPAKLEDSAVYLCASSLMEVGELFFGEGSRLTVL.

This clone is termed medium-sized. This chain connects TRBV5-1 to TRBJ1-2; a weak D match, TRBD1 (5 bases). This CDR3 is built from 14 residues. Trimming removed 0 bases from V and 4 bases from J, with 10 bases in between. Germline CDR1 is SGHRS and CDR2 is YFSETQ. CDR3 protein: CASSLEGEVYGYTF. The CDR3 region has the DNA TGCGCCAGCAGCTTGGAAGGGGAAGTCTATGGCTACACCTTC.

This clone is classed as large. The chain employs TRBV28 and TRBJ1-2; D may be TRBD1 (5 bases). The germline V gene encodes CDR1 MDHEN and CDR2 SYDVKM. The length of the CDR3 is 15 residues. Trimming left V 8 bases short and J 3 bases short, with 19 bases between. CDR3 region: CASRVLGAADYGYTF. CDR3 coding DNA: TGTGCCAGCCGGGTCCTAGGGGCCGCTGACTATGGCTACACCTTC.

This clone turned up a few times. The gene calls are TRBV28 and TRBJ1-1, with no clear D. CDR1 and CDR2 from the germline V gene are MDHEN and SYDVKM. With 3 bases removed from V and 5 bases from J, the gap between germline ends came to 16 bases. CDR3 length: 15 residues. The CDR3 DNA follows: TGTGCCAGCAGTTTGGTTCAAGAAACGGGGACTGAAGCTTTCTTT. It encodes CASSLVQETGTEAFF.

This clone was counted a single time. This sequence joins TRBV5-6 and TRBJ2-3; no definite D call. In germline, CDR1 is SGHDT, CDR2 YYEEEE. This CDR3 region has 14 residues. V lost 1 base, J lost 0 bases, and 6 bases lay in between. The CDR3 bases are TGTGCCAGCAGCTTGCTTTCCAGCACAGATACGCAGTATTTT. This translates into CASSLLSSTDTQYF. The whole variable domain, remainder taken from reference TRBV5-6 and TRBJ2-3, is DAGVTQSPTHLIKTRGQQVTLRCSPKSGHDTVSWYQQALGQGPQFIFQYYEEEERQRGNFPDRFSGHQFPNYSSELNVNALLLGDSALYLCASSLLSSTDTQYFGPGTRLTVL.